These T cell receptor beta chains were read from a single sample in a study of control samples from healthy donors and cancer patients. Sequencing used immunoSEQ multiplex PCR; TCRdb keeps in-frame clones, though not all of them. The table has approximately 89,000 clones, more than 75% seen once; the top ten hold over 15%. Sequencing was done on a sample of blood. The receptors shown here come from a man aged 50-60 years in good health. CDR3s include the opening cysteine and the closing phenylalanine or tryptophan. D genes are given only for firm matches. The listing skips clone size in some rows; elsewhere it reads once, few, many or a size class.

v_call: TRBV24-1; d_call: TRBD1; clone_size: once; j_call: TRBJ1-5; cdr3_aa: CATSERTGGAGQPQHF; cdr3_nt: TGTGCCACCAGTGAACGAACAGGGGGCGCCGGGCAGCCCCAGCATTTT
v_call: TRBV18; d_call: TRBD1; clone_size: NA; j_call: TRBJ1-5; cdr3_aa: CASSPDRVGQPQHF; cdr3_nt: TGTGCCAGCTCGCCAGACAGGGTTGGTCAGCCCCAGCATTTT
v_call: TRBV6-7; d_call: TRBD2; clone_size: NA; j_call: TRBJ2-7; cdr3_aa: CESWTSGRSRYEQYF; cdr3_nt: TGTGAGAGTTGGACTAGCGGCCGAAGTAGGTACGAGCAGTACTTC
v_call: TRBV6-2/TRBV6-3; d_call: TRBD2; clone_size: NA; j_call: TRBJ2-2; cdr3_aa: CASSYQLAGTGELFF; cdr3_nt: TGTGCCAGCAGTTACCAGCTAGCGGGGACCGGGGAGCTGTTTTTT
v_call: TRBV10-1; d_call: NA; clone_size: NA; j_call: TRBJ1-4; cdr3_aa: CASSDKGSEKLFF; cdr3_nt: TGCGCCAGCAGTGATAAAGGGTCAGAAAAACTGTTTTTT
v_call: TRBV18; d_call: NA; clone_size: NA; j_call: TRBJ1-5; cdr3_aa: CASSGTSGGNQPQHF; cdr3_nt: TGTGCCAGCTCGGGCACCTCGGGGGGCAATCAGCCCCAGCATTTT
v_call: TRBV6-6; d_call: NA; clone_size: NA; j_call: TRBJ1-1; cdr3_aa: CASRLGTLDTEAFF; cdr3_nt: TGTGCCAGCAGACTCGGGACGCTTGACACTGAAGCTTTCTTT
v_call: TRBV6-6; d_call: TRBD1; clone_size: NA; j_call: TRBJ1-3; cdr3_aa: CASSPSGGTIYF; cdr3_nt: TGTGCCAGCAGCCCCTCAGGGGGCACCATATATTTT
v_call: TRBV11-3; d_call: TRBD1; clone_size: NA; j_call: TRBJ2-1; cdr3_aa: CASSLQGAGDEQFF; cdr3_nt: TGTGCCAGCAGCTTGCAGGGGGCCGGAGATGAGCAGTTCTTC
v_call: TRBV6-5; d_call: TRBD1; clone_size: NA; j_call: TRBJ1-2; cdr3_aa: CASIRDSSSSVYTF; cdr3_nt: TGTGCCAGCATTAGGGACAGTAGTAGCTCAGTCTACACCTTC
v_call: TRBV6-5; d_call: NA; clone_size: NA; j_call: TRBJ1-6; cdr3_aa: CASSNQDNSPLHF; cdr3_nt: TGTGCCAGCAGCAATCAAGATAATTCACCCCTCCACTTT
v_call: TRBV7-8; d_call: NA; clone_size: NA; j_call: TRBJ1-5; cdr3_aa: CASTEGRGGQPQHF; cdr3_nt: TGTGCCAGCACCGAGGGGAGGGGAGGACAGCCCCAGCATTTT
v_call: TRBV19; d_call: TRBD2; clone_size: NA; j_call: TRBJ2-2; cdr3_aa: CASSTSGANTGELFF; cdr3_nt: TGTGCCAGTAGCACTAGCGGGGCCAACACCGGGGAGCTGTTTTTT
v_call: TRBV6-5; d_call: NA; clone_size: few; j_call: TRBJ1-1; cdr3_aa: CVSRVGNTEAFF; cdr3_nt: TGTGTCAGCCGGGTGGGGAACACTGAAGCTTTCTTT
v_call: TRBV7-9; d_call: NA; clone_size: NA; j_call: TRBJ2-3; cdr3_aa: CASSFVSDTQYF; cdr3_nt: TGTGCCAGCAGCTTTGTATCGGATACGCAGTATTTT
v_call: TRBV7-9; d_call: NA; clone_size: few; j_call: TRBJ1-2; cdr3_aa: CASSLVGTGYGYTF; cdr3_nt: TGTGCCAGCAGCTTAGTGGGGACGGGTTATGGCTACACCTTC
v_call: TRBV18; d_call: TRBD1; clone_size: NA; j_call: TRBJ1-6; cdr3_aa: CASSPYTGQGNSPLHF; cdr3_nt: TGTGCCAGCTCACCTTACACGGGACAGGGGAATTCACCCCTCCACTTT